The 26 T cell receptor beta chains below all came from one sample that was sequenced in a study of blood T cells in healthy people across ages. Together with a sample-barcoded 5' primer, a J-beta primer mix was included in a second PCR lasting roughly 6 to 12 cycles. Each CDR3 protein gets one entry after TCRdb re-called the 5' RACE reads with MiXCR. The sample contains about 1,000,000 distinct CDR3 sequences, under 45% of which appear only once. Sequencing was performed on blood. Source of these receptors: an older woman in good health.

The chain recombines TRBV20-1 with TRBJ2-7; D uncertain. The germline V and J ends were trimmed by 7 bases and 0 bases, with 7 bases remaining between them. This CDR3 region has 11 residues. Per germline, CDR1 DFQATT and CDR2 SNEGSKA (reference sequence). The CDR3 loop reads CSGGYSYEQYF. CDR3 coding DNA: TGCAGTGGAGGCTACTCCTACGAGCAGTACTTC.

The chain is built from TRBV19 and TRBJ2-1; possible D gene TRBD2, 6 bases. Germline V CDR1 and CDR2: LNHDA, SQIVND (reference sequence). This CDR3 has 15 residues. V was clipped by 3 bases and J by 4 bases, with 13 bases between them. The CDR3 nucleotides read TGTGCCAGTAGTATCGGAGGGTACGGTTACAATGAGCAGTTCTTC. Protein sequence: CASSIGGYGYNEQFF.

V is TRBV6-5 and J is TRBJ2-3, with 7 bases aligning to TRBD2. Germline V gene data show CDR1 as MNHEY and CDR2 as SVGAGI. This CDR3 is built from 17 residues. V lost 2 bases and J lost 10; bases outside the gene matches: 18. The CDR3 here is CASSYRLAPGRWIPQYF. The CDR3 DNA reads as TGTGCCAGCAGTTACAGGCTAGCCCCCGGGAGGTGGATCCCGCAGTATTTT.

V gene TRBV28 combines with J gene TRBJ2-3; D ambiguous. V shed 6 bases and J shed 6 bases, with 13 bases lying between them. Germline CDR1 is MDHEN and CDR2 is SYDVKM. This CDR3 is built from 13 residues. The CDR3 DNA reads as TGTGCCAGCAGGCTCGACCCGGGCGATACGCAGTATTTT. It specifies CASRLDPGDTQYF. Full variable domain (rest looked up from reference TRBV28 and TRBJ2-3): DVKVTQSSRYLVKRTGEKVFLECVQDMDHENMFWYRQDPGLGLRLIYFSYDVKMKEKGDIPEGYSVSREKKERFSLILESASTNQTSMYLCASRLDPGDTQYFGPGTRLTVL.

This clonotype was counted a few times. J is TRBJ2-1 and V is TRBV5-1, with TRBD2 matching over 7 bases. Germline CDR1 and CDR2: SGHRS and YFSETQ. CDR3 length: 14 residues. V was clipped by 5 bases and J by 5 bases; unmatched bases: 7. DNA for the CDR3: TGCGCCAGCAGACTTAGCGGGTTCCACAATGAGCAGTTCTTC. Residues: CASRLSGFHNEQFF.

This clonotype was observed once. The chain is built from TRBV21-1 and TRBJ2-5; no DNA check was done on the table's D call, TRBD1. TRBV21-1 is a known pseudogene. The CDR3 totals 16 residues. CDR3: CASSKVRDKLSNEQYF. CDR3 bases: TGTGCCAGCAGCAAAGTTCGGGACAAACTGTCAAATGAGCAGTACTTC.

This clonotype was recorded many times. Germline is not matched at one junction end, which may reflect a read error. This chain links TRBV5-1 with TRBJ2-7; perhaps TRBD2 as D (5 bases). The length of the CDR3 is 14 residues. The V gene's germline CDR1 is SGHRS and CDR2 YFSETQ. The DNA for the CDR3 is TGTGCCAGCAGCCTCGGACTGGCGAGCTACGAGCAGTACTTC. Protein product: CASSLGLASYEQYF.

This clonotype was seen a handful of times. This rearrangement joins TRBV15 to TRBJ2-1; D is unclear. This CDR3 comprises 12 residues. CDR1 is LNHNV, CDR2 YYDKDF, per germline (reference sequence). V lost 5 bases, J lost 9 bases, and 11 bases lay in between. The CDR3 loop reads CATSYLGGEQFF. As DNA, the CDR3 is TGTGCCACCAGCTATCTTGGCGGTGAGCAGTTCTTC.

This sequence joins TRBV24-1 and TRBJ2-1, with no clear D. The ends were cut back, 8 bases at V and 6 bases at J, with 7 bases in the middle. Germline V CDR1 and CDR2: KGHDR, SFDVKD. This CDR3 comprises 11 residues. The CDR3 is CATMSFNEQFF. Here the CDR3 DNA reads TGTGCCACCATGTCTTTCAATGAGCAGTTCTTC.

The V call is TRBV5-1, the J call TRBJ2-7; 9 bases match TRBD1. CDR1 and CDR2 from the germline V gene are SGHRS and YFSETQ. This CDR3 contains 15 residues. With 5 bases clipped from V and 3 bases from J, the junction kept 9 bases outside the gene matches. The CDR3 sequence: CASSFGQGSFYEQYF. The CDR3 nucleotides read TGCGCCAGCAGTTTTGGACAGGGGTCCTTCTACGAGCAGTACTTC.

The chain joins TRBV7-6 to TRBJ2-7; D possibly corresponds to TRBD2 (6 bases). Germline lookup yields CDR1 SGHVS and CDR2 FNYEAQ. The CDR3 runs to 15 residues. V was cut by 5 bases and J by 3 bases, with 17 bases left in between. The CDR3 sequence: CASSQLVGRNYEQYF. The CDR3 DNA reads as TGTGCCAGCAGCCAGCTCGTCGGGAGAAACTACGAGCAGTACTTC.

The CDR3: CSALPKNIQYF. The CDR3 DNA sequence: TGCAGTGCCTTGCCCAAAAACATTCAGTACTTC. The chain is built from TRBV20-1 and TRBJ2-4; no clear D gene. Trimming cost V 6 bases and J 2 bases, with 5 bases left between them. Germline-derived CDR1 and CDR2 are DFQATT and SNEGSKA (reference sequence). The length of the CDR3 is 11 residues.

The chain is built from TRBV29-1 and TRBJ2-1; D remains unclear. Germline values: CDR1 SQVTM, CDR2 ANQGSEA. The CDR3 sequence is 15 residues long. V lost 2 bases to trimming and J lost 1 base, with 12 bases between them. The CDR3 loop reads CSVEKALPSYNEQFF. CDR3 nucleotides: TGCAGCGTTGAAAAGGCCCTGCCTTCCTACAATGAGCAGTTCTTC.

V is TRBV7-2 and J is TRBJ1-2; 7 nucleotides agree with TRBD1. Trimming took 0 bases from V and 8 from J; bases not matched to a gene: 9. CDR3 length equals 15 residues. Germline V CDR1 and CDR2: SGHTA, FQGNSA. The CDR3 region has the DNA TGTGCCAGCAGCTTAGCCGTCACAGGGGAGGGAGGCTACACCTTC. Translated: CASSLAVTGEGGYTF. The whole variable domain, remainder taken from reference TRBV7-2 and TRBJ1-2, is GAGVSQSPSNKVTEKGKDVELRCDPISGHTALYWYRQSLGQGLEFLIYFQGNSAPDKSGLPSDRFSAERTGGSVSTLTIQRTQQEDSAVYLCASSLAVTGEGGYTFGSGTRLTVV.

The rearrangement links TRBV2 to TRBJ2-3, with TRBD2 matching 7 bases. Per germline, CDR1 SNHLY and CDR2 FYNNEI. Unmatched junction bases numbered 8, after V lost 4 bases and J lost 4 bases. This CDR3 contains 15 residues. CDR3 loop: CASSGAGTPADTQYF. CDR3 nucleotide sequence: TGTGCCAGCAGTGGAGCGGGAACCCCCGCAGATACGCAGTATTTT.

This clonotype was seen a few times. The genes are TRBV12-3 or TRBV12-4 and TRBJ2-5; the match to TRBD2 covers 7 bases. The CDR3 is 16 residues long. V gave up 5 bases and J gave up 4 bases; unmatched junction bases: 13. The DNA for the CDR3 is TGTGCCAGCAGTCGAGATCGGTCTAGCGGCAGAGAGACCCAGTACTTC. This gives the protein CASSRDRSSGRETQYF.

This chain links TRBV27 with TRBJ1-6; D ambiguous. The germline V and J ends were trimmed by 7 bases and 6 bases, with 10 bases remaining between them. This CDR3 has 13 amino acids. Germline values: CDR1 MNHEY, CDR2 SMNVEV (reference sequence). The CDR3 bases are TGTGCCAGCAATGCAGGCTCTAATTCACCCCTCCACTTT. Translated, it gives CASNAGSNSPLHF.

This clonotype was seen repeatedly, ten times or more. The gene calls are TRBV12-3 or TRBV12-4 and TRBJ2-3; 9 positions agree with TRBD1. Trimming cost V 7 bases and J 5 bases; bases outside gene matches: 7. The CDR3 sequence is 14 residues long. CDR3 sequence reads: CASNGQGMIDTQYF. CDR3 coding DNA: TGTGCCAGCAACGGACAGGGGATGATAGATACGCAGTATTTT.

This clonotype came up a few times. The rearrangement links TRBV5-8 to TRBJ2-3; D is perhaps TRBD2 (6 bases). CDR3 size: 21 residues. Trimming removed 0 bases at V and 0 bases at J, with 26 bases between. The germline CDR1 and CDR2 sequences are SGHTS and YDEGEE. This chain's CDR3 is CASSLGVGRASYGTSTDTQYF. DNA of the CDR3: TGTGCCAGCAGCTTGGGCGTCGGCAGGGCATCTTATGGGACTAGCACAGATACGCAGTATTTT.

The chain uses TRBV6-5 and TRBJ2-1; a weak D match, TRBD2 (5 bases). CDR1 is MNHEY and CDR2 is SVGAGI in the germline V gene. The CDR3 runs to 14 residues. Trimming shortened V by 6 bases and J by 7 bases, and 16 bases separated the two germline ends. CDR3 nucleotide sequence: TGTGCCAGCAGCGGCGTGGCTAGAGGGAATGAGCAGTTCTTC. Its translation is CASSGVARGNEQFF.

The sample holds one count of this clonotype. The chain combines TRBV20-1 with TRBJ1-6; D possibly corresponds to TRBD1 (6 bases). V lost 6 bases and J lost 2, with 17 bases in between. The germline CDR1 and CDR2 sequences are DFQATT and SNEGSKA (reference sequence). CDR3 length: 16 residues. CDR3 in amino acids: CSARDLKGAYNSPLHF. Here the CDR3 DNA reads TGCAGTGCCCGAGACCTAAAGGGGGCCTATAATTCACCCCTCCACTTT.

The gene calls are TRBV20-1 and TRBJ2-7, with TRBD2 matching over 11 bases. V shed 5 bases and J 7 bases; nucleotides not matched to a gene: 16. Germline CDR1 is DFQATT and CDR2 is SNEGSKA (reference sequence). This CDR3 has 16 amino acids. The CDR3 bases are TGCAGTGCTCGCGGGGAGAAGCTAGCGGGAGGAAGTGAGCAGTACTTC. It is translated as CSARGEKLAGGSEQYF.

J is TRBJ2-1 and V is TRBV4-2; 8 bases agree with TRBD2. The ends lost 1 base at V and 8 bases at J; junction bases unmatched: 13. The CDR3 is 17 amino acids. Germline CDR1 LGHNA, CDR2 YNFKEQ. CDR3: CASSQVSGSGVRDEQFF. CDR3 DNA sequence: TGTGCCAGCAGCCAAGTATCTGGTAGCGGGGTCCGGGATGAGCAGTTCTTC.

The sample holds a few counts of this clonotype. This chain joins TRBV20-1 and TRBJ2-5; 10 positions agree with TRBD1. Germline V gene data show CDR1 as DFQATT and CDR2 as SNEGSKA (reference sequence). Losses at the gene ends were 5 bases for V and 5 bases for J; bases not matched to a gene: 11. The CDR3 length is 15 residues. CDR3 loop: CSAFPGQGRGETQYF. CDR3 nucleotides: TGCAGTGCTTTCCCGGGACAGGGGCGGGGGGAGACCCAGTACTTC.

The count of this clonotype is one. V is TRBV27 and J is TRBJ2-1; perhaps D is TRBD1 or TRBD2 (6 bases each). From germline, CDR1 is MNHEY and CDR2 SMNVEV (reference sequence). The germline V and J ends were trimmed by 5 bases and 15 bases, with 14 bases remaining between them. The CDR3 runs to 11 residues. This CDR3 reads CASSRRGAPFF. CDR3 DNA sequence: TGTGCCAGCAGTAGAAGGGGGGCCCCGTTCTTC.

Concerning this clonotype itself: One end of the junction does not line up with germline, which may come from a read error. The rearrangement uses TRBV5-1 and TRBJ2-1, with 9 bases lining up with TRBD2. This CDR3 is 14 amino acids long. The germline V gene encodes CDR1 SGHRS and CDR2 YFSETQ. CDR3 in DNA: TGCGCAAGCAACGTACTAGCGGGCTACAATGAGCAGTTCTTC. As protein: CASNVLAGYNEQFF.